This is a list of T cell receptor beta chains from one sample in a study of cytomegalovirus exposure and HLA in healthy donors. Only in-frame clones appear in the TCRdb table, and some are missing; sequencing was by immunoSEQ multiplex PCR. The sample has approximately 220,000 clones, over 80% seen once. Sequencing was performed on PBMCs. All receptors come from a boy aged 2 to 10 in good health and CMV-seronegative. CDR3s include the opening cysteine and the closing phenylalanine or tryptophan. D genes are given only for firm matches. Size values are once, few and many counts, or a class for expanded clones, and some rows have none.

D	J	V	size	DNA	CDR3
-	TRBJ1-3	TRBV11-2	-	TGTGCCAGCAGCGCCCGAAGGACGGGGGGGAGAAACACCATATATTTT	CASSARRTGGRNTIYF
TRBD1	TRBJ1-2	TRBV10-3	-	TGTGCCACCACAGGGGGCTATGGCTACACCTTC	CATTGGYGYTF
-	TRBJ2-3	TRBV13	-	TGTGCCAGCAGCTTAGACCAGGACTCGCCAGATACGCAGTATTTT	CASSLDQDSPDTQYF
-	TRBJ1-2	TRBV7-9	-	TGTGCCAGCAGCTTAGCGTCTAGCCTCCACCCCTACACCTTC	CASSLASSLHPYTF
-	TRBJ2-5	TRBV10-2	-	TGCGCCAGCAGTGACCTAGGCCGGAAAAGAAAAGAGACCCAGTACTTC	CASSDLGRKRKETQYF
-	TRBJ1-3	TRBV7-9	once	TGTGCCAGCAGCTTAAGCACAGTTGGAAACACCATATATTTT	CASSLSTVGNTIYF
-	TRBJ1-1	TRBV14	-	TGTGCCAGCACCCCAGTCAGGGGAGCTGAAGCTTTCTTT	CASTPVRGAEAFF
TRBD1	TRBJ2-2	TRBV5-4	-	TGTGCCAGCAGCAAGGGGGGACAGGGGAGGACCGGGGAGCTGTTTTTT	CASSKGGQGRTGELFF
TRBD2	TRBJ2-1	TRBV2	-	TGTGCCAGCAGTTCCTCTGGGGGGGGGAGAGGGGAGCAGTTCTTC	CASSSSGGGRGEQFF
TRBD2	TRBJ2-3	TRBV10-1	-	TGCGCCAGCAGTGAGTTGGCTAGCGGGACCACAGATACGCAGTATTTT	CASSELASGTTDTQYF
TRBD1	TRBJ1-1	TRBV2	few	TGTGCCAGCCTAGTAAACAGGGGAAACACTGAAGCTTTCTTT	CASLVNRGNTEAFF
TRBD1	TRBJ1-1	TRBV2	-	TGTGCCAGCAGCCCGCGGGACAGGGGAATAAACACTGAAGCTTTCTTT	CASSPRDRGINTEAFF
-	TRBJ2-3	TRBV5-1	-	TGCGCCAGCAGCTTCCTTTCGGGAGCGCTACCTAGCACAGATACGCAGTATTTT	CASSFLSGALPSTDTQYF
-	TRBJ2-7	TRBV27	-	TGTGCCAGCACGAACGGGGGCGAGCAGTACTTC	CASTNGGEQYF
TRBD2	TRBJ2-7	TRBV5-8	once	TGTGCCAGCACTAGCGGCACCTACGAGCAGTACTTC	CASTSGTYEQYF
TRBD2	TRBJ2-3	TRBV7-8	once	TGTGCCAGCAGCTTAGGGGCGGGCGGGGGGCGAGATACGCAGTATTTT	CASSLGAGGGRDTQYF
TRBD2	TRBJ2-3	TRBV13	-	TGTGCCAGCAGCCCGGGACTAGGGAGCACAGATACGCAGTATTTT	CASSPGLGSTDTQYF
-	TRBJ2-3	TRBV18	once	TGTGCCAGCTCACCGTCCTCCGGGGTCACAGATACGCAGTATTTT	CASSPSSGVTDTQYF
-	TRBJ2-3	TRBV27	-	TGTGCCAGCACCATTCGGACTTCTAGCACAGATACGCAGTATTTT	CASTIRTSSTDTQYF
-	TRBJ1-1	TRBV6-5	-	TGTGCCAGCAGTTATCACAGGAACTCTGAAGCTTTCTTT	CASSYHRNSEAFF